The clone carrying this T cell receptor beta chain was recorded only once. What it binds is unknown. The data were taken from a study of Graves' ophthalmopathy and Graves' hyperthyroidism. Amplification of the TCR beta CDR3 regions used RNA transcripts (as template). RT-PCR with HTBI primers came first, then second-round multiplex PCR. TCRdb fed the multiplex PCR reads into MiXCR, producing one record per CDR3 protein. This sample has some 160,000 distinct CDR3 sequences; about two fifths occur once, and the top ten carry 7.5% to 10%. Study results and caveats: The 13-signature model separated ophthalmopathy from stable hyperthyroidism at approximately 89% sensitivity and around 77% specificity.

Germline V gene data show CDR1 as SGHTA and CDR2 as FQGNSA. This CDR3 region has 14 residues. The V and J ends lost 5 bases and 0 bases respectively, with 8 bases between them. The V and J genes are TRBV7-2 and TRBJ1-3; D remains unclear. Sequenced material: peripheral blood. The sequence was obtained from a man under 40 with Graves' ophthalmopathy. The CDR3 protein is CASSQGSSGNTIYF. The CDR3 nucleotides read TGTGCCAGCAGCCAAGGGAGCTCTGGAAACACCATATATTTT.